These T cell receptor beta chains were read from a single sample in a study of T cell responses to AZD1222 COVID-19 vaccine. Clones were sequenced by immunoSEQ multiplex PCR, and TCRdb holds only the in-frame ones, with some missing. The sample includes approximately 89,000 clones, around nine tenths seen only once; the top ten take 2.8%. Material: peripheral blood, obtained on day 0 of AZD1222 vaccination. The receptor source for this set is an adult in good health. CDR3s include the opening cysteine and the closing phenylalanine or tryptophan. The D gene is left open where the match is weak. Rows may omit the clone size; those that give it use once, few, many or a size class.

d_call | j_call | v_call | clone_size | cdr3_aa | cdr3_nt
TRBD1 | TRBJ1-2 | TRBV2 | few | CASRAGGYGSRGYTF | TGTGCCAGCAGGGCAGGGGGCTATGGATCCCGAGGCTACACCTTC
. | TRBJ1-5 | TRBV3-1/TRBV3-2 | . | CASSQSGGQPQHF | TGTGCCAGCAGCCAATCGGGTGGTCAGCCCCAGCATTTT
. | TRBJ2-2 | TRBV30 | . | CAWQGTGELFF | TGTGCCTGGCAAGGGACCGGGGAGCTGTTTTTT
TRBD1 | TRBJ1-2 | TRBV6-5 | . | CANYASGGSVYGYTF | TGTGCCAACTATGCCTCAGGGGGGTCGGTCTATGGCTACACCTTC
. | TRBJ2-1 | TRBV3-1/TRBV3-2 | . | CASSQAEPNEQFF | TGTGCCAGCAGCCAAGCTGAACCCAATGAGCAGTTCTTC
. | TRBJ2-7 | TRBV3-1/TRBV3-2 | . | CASSQELGFYEQYF | TGTGCCAGCAGCCAAGAGCTGGGCTTCTACGAGCAGTACTTC
TRBD1 | TRBJ2-1 | TRBV2 | once | CASTSANAGGNEQFF | TGTGCCAGCACCTCTGCGAACGCAGGGGGCAATGAGCAGTTCTTC
. | TRBJ2-7 | TRBV5-1 | once | CASSPWDGSYEQYF | TGCGCCAGCAGCCCATGGGACGGTTCCTACGAGCAGTACTTC
. | TRBJ2-1 | TRBV18 | . | CASSRSTTSQAVNEQFF | TGTGCCAGCTCAAGGTCTACTACTAGCCAGGCGGTCAATGAGCAGTTCTTC
. | TRBJ1-5 | TRBV6-5 | once | CASSYSGVQPQHF | TGTGCCAGCAGTTACTCAGGAGTTCAGCCCCAGCATTTT
. | TRBJ2-7 | TRBV6-6 | . | CASSYVQGSSYEQYF | TGTGCCAGCAGTTACGTTCAGGGGAGCTCCTACGAGCAGTACTTC
. | TRBJ2-1 | TRBV2 | . | CASVKTNEQFF | TGTGCCAGCGTAAAGACTAATGAGCAGTTCTTC
. | TRBJ1-5 | TRBV19 | . | CASSNLLNQPQHF | TGTGCCAGTAGTAACCTGTTGAATCAGCCCCAGCATTTT
. | TRBJ2-1 | TRBV18 | . | CASSPGGASYNEQFF | TGTGCCAGCTCACCGGGAGGCGCGTCCTACAATGAGCAGTTCTTC
. | TRBJ1-6 | TRBV28 | . | CASSWVQRNSPLHF | TGTGCCAGCAGTTGGGTCCAGAGGAATTCACCCCTCCACTTT
. | TRBJ2-3 | TRBV3-1/TRBV3-2 | . | CASRSTPSTDTQYF | TGTGCCAGCAGATCCACCCCGAGCACAGATACGCAGTATTTT
TRBD2 | TRBJ2-3 | TRBV5-1 | once | CASSPGLAGAHTRTDTQYF | TGCGCCAGCAGCCCGGGACTAGCGGGGGCCCACACCCGCACAGATACGCAGTATTTT
. | TRBJ1-1 | TRBV21-1 | . | CASTSNGTEAFF | TGTGCCAGCACCTCAAACGGGACTGAAGCTTTCTTT
TRBD1 | TRBJ1-2 | TRBV7-2 | . | CASSSSTGGYYGYTF | TGTGCCAGCAGCTCGTCGACAGGGGGCTACTATGGCTACACCTTC
. | TRBJ2-7 | TRBV3-1/TRBV3-2 | . | CASSQGASFPYEQYF | TGTGCCAGCAGCCAAGGCGCTTCGTTCCCCTACGAGCAGTACTTC
. | TRBJ1-5 | TRBV19 | few | CASSTNSRSNQPQHF | TGTGCCAGTAGTACTAACTCCCGTAGCAATCAGCCCCAGCATTTT
TRBD2 | TRBJ2-3 | TRBV9 | . | CASSLLLAGGSHTQYF | TGTGCCAGCAGTTTGCTCCTAGCGGGGGGTTCGCATACGCAGTATTTT
. | TRBJ1-1 | TRBV13 | once | CASSLGNGVTEAFF | TGTGCCAGCAGCTTAGGGAATGGGGTCACTGAAGCTTTCTTT
TRBD1 | TRBJ1-4 | TRBV3-1/TRBV3-2 | once | CASGGTGNEKLFF | TGTGCCAGCGGGGGGACAGGGAATGAAAAACTGTTTTTT
. | TRBJ1-1 | TRBV19 | . | CASSPTGFYTEAFF | TGTGCCAGTAGTCCCACAGGGTTCTACACTGAAGCTTTCTTT
. | TRBJ1-2 | TRBV19 | . | CASSIGGNYGYTF | TGTGCCAGTAGTATAGGAGGGAACTATGGCTACACCTTC
. | TRBJ1-6 | TRBV10-3 | . | CAISEGSAYNSPLHF | TGTGCCATCAGTGAAGGGTCGGCTTATAATTCACCCCTCCACTTT
. | TRBJ1-2 | TRBV19 | . | CASSMGGRGIDGYTF | TGTGCCAGTAGTATGGGGGGCAGGGGAATTGATGGCTACACCTTC
TRBD2 | TRBJ2-1 | TRBV6-4 | . | CASSVAGGPNEQFF | TGTGCCAGCAGTGTAGCGGGGGGGCCAAATGAGCAGTTCTTC
. | TRBJ1-5 | TRBV5-5 | . | CASSLVSQSNQPQHF | TGTGCCAGCAGCTTGGTGTCCCAAAGCAATCAGCCCCAGCATTTT
TRBD2 | TRBJ2-5 | TRBV7-2 | . | CASSLRGGRTQYF | TGTGCCAGCAGCTTACGGGGGGGTCGGACCCAGTACTTC
TRBD2 | TRBJ2-4 | TRBV19 | once | CASKTGGENIQYF | TGTGCCAGTAAGACCGGGGGGGAAAACATTCAGTACTTC
. | TRBJ1-4 | TRBV29-1 | . | CSVDFNEKLFF | TGCAGCGTTGATTTTAATGAAAAACTGTTTTTT
. | TRBJ1-6 | TRBV6-5 | . | CASSPPGGKSPLHF | TGTGCCAGCAGTCCGCCGGGGGGTAAATCACCCCTCCACTTT
. | TRBJ2-7 | TRBV30 | . | CAYEVSYEQYF | TGTGCCTATGAGGTTTCCTACGAGCAGTACTTC
. | TRBJ2-3 | TRBV5-1 | . | CASRVGILQRTDTQYF | TGCGCCAGCAGGGTGGGAATTTTGCAGCGGACAGATACGCAGTATTTT
. | TRBJ2-3 | TRBV3-1/TRBV3-2 | few | CASSQDYSWQYF | TGTGCCAGCAGCCAAGATTACAGCTGGCAGTATTTT
TRBD1 | TRBJ2-2 | TRBV2 | . | CASRSWDSPAVELFF | TGTGCCAGCAGATCATGGGACAGTCCTGCCGTGGAGCTGTTTTTT
. | TRBJ2-1 | TRBV11-1 | . | CASSFGQLSDEQFF | TGTGCCAGCAGCTTCGGACAGCTAAGCGATGAGCAGTTCTTC
. | TRBJ1-1 | TRBV6-6 | . | CASSLSEVFF | TGTGCCAGCAGTTTATCGGAAGTTTTCTTT
TRBD1 | TRBJ1-4 | TRBV24-1 | . | CATDREGEKLFF | TGTGCCACCGACAGGGAGGGTGAAAAACTGTTTTTT
. | TRBJ1-2 | TRBV5-1 | . | CASSLRVDHGYTF | TGCGCCAGCAGCTTGAGGGTCGACCATGGCTACACCTTC
. | TRBJ2-3 | TRBV19 | . | CASSMGATSTDTQYF | TGTGCCAGTAGTATGGGTGCTACTAGCACAGATACGCAGTATTTT
. | TRBJ1-6 | TRBV30 | . | CAWSVTFAGRGGNSPLHF | TGTGCCTGGAGTGTAACGTTTGCAGGGCGTGGGGGGAATTCACCCCTCCACTTT
. | TRBJ2-4 | TRBV29-1 | . | CSVVGNLAKNIQYF | TGCAGCGTTGTGGGTAATCTAGCCAAAAACATTCAGTACTTC